A selection of T cell receptor beta chains follows, all from one sample in a study of blood T cell repertoires in COVID-19. Sequenced by immunoSEQ multiplex PCR; TCRdb stores in-frame clones only, minus some. The sample consists of approximately 500,000 clones, nearly 90% of them appearing once. Sequenced: peripheral blood. The receptors were sampled from a young man with COVID-19, enrolled during active disease. The CDR3 runs from the conserved cysteine through the conserved F or W. A D gene is named only where the DNA matches it firmly. Part of the rows lack a size; the others show once, few, many or a class for expanded clones.

v_call: TRBV5-1; clone_size: -; d_call: TRBD1; j_call: TRBJ1-1; cdr3_nt: TGCGCCAGCAGCTCGCGACAGGGGAACACTGAAGCTTTCTTT; cdr3_aa: CASSSRQGNTEAFF
v_call: TRBV3-1/TRBV3-2; clone_size: -; d_call: TRBD2; j_call: TRBJ2-5; cdr3_nt: TGTGCCAGCAGCCAAGATTTTGCGGGAGGGGAGACCCAGTACTTC; cdr3_aa: CASSQDFAGGETQYF
v_call: TRBV30; clone_size: -; d_call: -; j_call: TRBJ2-5; cdr3_nt: TGTGCCTGTGTCGTGGGGGCCTTGGAGACCCAGTACTTC; cdr3_aa: CACVVGALETQYF
v_call: TRBV11-2; clone_size: -; d_call: TRBD2; j_call: TRBJ2-1; cdr3_nt: TGTGCCAGCAGCTTTCGTGTCCTAGCGGGGGGCCCCTCCAATGAGCAGTTCTTC; cdr3_aa: CASSFRVLAGGPSNEQFF
v_call: TRBV7-9; clone_size: -; d_call: -; j_call: TRBJ2-2; cdr3_nt: TGTGCCAGCAGCTTCCCAGGGACCGGGGAGCTGTTTTTT; cdr3_aa: CASSFPGTGELFF
v_call: TRBV7-8; clone_size: -; d_call: -; j_call: TRBJ2-7; cdr3_nt: TGTGCCAGCAGCTTAGCGCTGGCAGGGGATACCTACGAGCAGTACTTC; cdr3_aa: CASSLALAGDTYEQYF
v_call: TRBV2; clone_size: -; d_call: TRBD1; j_call: TRBJ2-2; cdr3_nt: TGTGCCGGCGGACAGGGGGCCGACACCGGGGAGCTGTTTTTT; cdr3_aa: CAGGQGADTGELFF
v_call: TRBV10-1; clone_size: -; d_call: TRBD2; j_call: TRBJ2-1; cdr3_nt: TGCGCCAGCAGTCGAGCGGGGGGACACTACAATGAGCAGTTCTTC; cdr3_aa: CASSRAGGHYNEQFF
v_call: TRBV29-1; clone_size: -; d_call: TRBD1; j_call: TRBJ1-1; cdr3_nt: TGCAGCGTTGGGGACAGGGTGGGGACTGAAGCTTTCTTT; cdr3_aa: CSVGDRVGTEAFF
v_call: TRBV10-3; clone_size: -; d_call: TRBD2; j_call: TRBJ2-1; cdr3_nt: TGTGCCACCGGTAATGGGGGGACTAGCGGACGGGGCTCCTACAATGAGCAGTTCTTC; cdr3_aa: CATGNGGTSGRGSYNEQFF
v_call: TRBV5-1; clone_size: -; d_call: TRBD2; j_call: TRBJ2-1; cdr3_nt: TGCGCCAGCAGCCCGGACCCGACTAGCAGCTACAATGAGCAGTTCTTC; cdr3_aa: CASSPDPTSSYNEQFF
v_call: TRBV14; clone_size: -; d_call: TRBD2; j_call: TRBJ2-1; cdr3_nt: TGTGCCAGCAGCCACCAAACGGGAGGATACAATGAGCAGTTCTTC; cdr3_aa: CASSHQTGGYNEQFF
v_call: TRBV7-2; clone_size: -; d_call: -; j_call: TRBJ1-5; cdr3_nt: TGTGCCAGCAGCTTGGGCCTGTCGGTTTTCAATCAGCCCCAGCATTTT; cdr3_aa: CASSLGLSVFNQPQHF
v_call: TRBV18; clone_size: -; d_call: TRBD2; j_call: TRBJ2-5; cdr3_nt: TGTGCCAGCTCAGACAGACTAGCGGGAGAAGAGACCCAGTACTTC; cdr3_aa: CASSDRLAGEETQYF
v_call: TRBV6-5; clone_size: once; d_call: -; j_call: TRBJ1-1; cdr3_nt: TGTGCCAGCAGGCCCGACATCGACAGGTCTGGTTTCTTT; cdr3_aa: CASRPDIDRSGFF
v_call: TRBV19; clone_size: once; d_call: -; j_call: TRBJ2-2; cdr3_nt: TGTGCCAGTAGTATGTCACTGATCACCGGGGAGCTGTTTTTT; cdr3_aa: CASSMSLITGELFF
v_call: TRBV3-1/TRBV3-2; clone_size: -; d_call: -; j_call: TRBJ2-6; cdr3_nt: TGTGCCAGCAGCCAAGCACTGGGGGCGGTTGGGGCCAACGTCCTGACTTTC; cdr3_aa: CASSQALGAVGANVLTF
v_call: TRBV6-1; clone_size: -; d_call: -; j_call: TRBJ1-5; cdr3_nt: TGTGCCAGCAGTGAGAGGATGTCTCAGCCCCAGCATTTT; cdr3_aa: CASSERMSQPQHF
v_call: TRBV12-3/TRBV12-4; clone_size: -; d_call: TRBD2; j_call: TRBJ2-1; cdr3_nt: TGTGCCAGCAGTTTACTAGCGGGATCCCAACAGTTCTTC; cdr3_aa: CASSLLAGSQQFF
v_call: TRBV3-1/TRBV3-2; clone_size: -; d_call: TRBD1; j_call: TRBJ2-5; cdr3_nt: TGTGCCAGCAGCCTCGGGACAGGGAAAGAGACCCAGTACTTC; cdr3_aa: CASSLGTGKETQYF
v_call: TRBV6-4; clone_size: -; d_call: -; j_call: TRBJ2-3; cdr3_nt: TGTGCCAGCAGTGCAGCTGGCGGGGGCCTCACAGATACGCAGTATTTT; cdr3_aa: CASSAAGGGLTDTQYF
v_call: TRBV11-2; clone_size: -; d_call: TRBD1; j_call: TRBJ1-2; cdr3_nt: TGTGCCAGCAGCTTAGGGCGGGACAGGGCCTTGTCTAACTATGGCTACACCTTC; cdr3_aa: CASSLGRDRALSNYGYTF
v_call: TRBV7-6; clone_size: -; d_call: TRBD1; j_call: TRBJ2-2; cdr3_nt: TGTGCCAGCAGCTTCGCCGGGACAGGGGGTTTTGGCGGGGAGCTGTTTTTT; cdr3_aa: CASSFAGTGGFGGELFF
v_call: TRBV7-9; clone_size: -; d_call: -; j_call: TRBJ1-4; cdr3_nt: TGTGCCAGCAGTCGGGGGAATGGAGAAAAACTGTTTTTT; cdr3_aa: CASSRGNGEKLFF
v_call: TRBV12-5; clone_size: -; d_call: TRBD2; j_call: TRBJ2-5; cdr3_nt: TGTGCTAGTGGTTTTGGCGGGGGGGCCCGGGAGACCCAGTACTTC; cdr3_aa: CASGFGGGARETQYF
v_call: TRBV9; clone_size: -; d_call: -; j_call: TRBJ2-5; cdr3_nt: TGTGCCAGCAGCGTTCGACTCAACAGGGAGACCCAGTACTTC; cdr3_aa: CASSVRLNRETQYF
v_call: TRBV5-1; clone_size: -; d_call: -; j_call: TRBJ2-2; cdr3_nt: TGCGCCAGCAGCTTAAGGCCTAGCGCAAGGGGGGAGCTGTTTTTT; cdr3_aa: CASSLRPSARGELFF
v_call: TRBV2; clone_size: once; d_call: TRBD1; j_call: TRBJ2-7; cdr3_nt: TGTGCCAGCAGTGAGGGACAGTCCTACGAGCAGTACTTC; cdr3_aa: CASSEGQSYEQYF
v_call: TRBV12-3/TRBV12-4; clone_size: -; d_call: -; j_call: TRBJ1-6; cdr3_nt: TGTGCCAGCAGTTTGCGACTAGGATCACCCCTCCACTTT; cdr3_aa: CASSLRLGSPLHF